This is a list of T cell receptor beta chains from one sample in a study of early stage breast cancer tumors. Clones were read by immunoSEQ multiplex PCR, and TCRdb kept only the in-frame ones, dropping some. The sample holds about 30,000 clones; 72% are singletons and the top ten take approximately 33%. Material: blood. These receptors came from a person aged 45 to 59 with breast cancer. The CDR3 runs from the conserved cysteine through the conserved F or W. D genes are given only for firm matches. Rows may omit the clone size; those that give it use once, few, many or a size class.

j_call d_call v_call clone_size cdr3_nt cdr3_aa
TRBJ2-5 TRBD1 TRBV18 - TGTGCCAGCTCGGCAGGGGGCTGGGGAGAGACCCAGTACTTC CASSAGGWGETQYF
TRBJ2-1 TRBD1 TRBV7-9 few TGTGCCAGCAGCTTAGCACCGGGACAGGGCCCCAATGAGCAGTTCTTC CASSLAPGQGPNEQFF
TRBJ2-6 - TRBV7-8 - TGTGCCAGCAGCTTATTAAAGGGCTACTCTGGGGCCAACGTCCTGACTTTC CASSLLKGYSGANVLTF
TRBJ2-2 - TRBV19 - TGTGCCACTAAGCAGGGAACGTGGAACACCGGGGAGCTGTTTTTT CATKQGTWNTGELFF
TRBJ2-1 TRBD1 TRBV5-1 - TGCGCCAGCAGCTTGGACGGGACAGGGAACAATGAGCAGTTCTTC CASSLDGTGNNEQFF
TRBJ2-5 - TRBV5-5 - TGTGCCAGCAGCACACCGGGACGGAGCCAAGAGACCCAGTACTTC CASSTPGRSQETQYF
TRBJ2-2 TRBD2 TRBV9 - TGTGCCAGCAGCGCCATAGCGGGAGGTGGGGAGCTGTTTTTT CASSAIAGGGELFF
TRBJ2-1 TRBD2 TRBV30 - TGTGCCTGGAGCGGGCTAGCGGGAGGGGGTGAGCAGTTCTTC CAWSGLAGGGEQFF
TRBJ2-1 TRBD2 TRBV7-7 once TGTGCTAGCAGCCTGGGGACTAGCGGAACTAATGAGCAGTTCTTC CASSLGTSGTNEQFF
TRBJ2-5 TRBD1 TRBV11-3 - TGTGCCAGCAGCTTAGGGACCGGGACAGGGGTTGGCGAGACCCAGTACTTC CASSLGTGTGVGETQYF
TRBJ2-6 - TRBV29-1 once TGCAGCGTTGCCCTCTCTGGGGCCAACGTCCTGACTTTC CSVALSGANVLTF
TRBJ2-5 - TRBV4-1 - TGCGCCAGCAGCCCCGGACCGTACAACCAAGAGACCCAGTACTTC CASSPGPYNQETQYF
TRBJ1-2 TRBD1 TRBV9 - TGTGCCAGCACCCCTGACGGACAGGGGGCAGTGAGGGGCTACACCTTC CASTPDGQGAVRGYTF
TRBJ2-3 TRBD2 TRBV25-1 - TGTGCCAGCAGCCTACGGCAGGCTAGCGGGTCCACAGATACGCAGTATTTT CASSLRQASGSTDTQYF